These T cell receptor beta chains were read from a single sample in a study of T-cell memory formation after mild COVID-19. TCRdb recomputed calls from the 5' RACE reads with MiXCR, one row per CDR3 protein. The table shows around 99,000 distinct CDR3 sequences, with roughly 14% occurring only once. Sequenced sample: PBMCs or a T cell subset sorted from them (not recorded which). Receptors originate from a man younger than 35 who had mild COVID-19 (a few samples of this study predate the infection). Cell type and time point are not known. The CDR3 runs from the conserved cysteine through the conserved F or W. The order of the fields is clone size, V gene, D gene, J gene, CDR3 protein, CDR3 DNA. A D gene is named only where the DNA matches it firmly. Clone size is given for some rows only: seen once, a few or many times, or a class if the clone is expanded.

many,TRBV4-2,TRBD1,TRBJ2-2,CASSQGTGRNTGELFF,TGTGCCAGCAGCCAAGGGACAGGGAGAAACACCGGGGAGCTGTTTTTT
few,TRBV7-2,TRBD2,TRBJ2-5,CASSLAGLTQYF,TGTGCCAGCAGTTTAGCGGGGCTGACCCAGTACTTC
NA,TRBV6-5,NA,TRBJ2-1,CASSYRGYNEQFF,TGTGCCAGCAGTTACCGAGGGTACAATGAGCAGTTCTTC
few,TRBV4-1,NA,TRBJ2-1,CASSQDEDDNEQFF,TGCGCCAGCAGCCAAGATGAGGACGACAATGAGCAGTTCTTC
NA,TRBV12-3/TRBV12-4,TRBD2,TRBJ2-4,CASSTPGLAETNIQYF,TGTGCCAGCAGTACACCGGGACTAGCGGAGACCAACATTCAGTACTTC
many,TRBV7-2,NA,TRBJ2-3,CASSRADTQYF,TGTGCCAGCAGCCGTGCAGATACGCAGTATTTT
few,TRBV11-2,TRBD1,TRBJ2-1,CASSPGDRGEQFF,TGTGCCAGCAGCCCGGGGGACAGGGGTGAGCAGTTCTTC
few,TRBV19,TRBD2,TRBJ2-3,CASSAIAGSTDTQYF,TGTGCCAGTAGTGCCATAGCGGGGTCCACAGATACGCAGTATTTT
many,TRBV4-3,TRBD2,TRBJ2-3,CASSGQTSLSTDTQYF,TGCGCCAGCAGCGGTCAGACTAGCCTCTCAACAGATACGCAGTATTTT
NA,TRBV9,NA,TRBJ2-2,CASSFGGGGDTGELFF,TGTGCCAGCAGCTTCGGAGGAGGGGGCGACACCGGGGAGCTGTTTTTT
NA,TRBV9,TRBD2,TRBJ2-3,CASSAGTSGATDTQYF,TGTGCCAGCAGCGCCGGGACTAGCGGGGCCACAGATACGCAGTATTTT
many,TRBV7-9,NA,TRBJ1-4,CASSFGGPSEKLFF,TGTGCCAGCAGCTTCGGGGGCCCTAGCGAAAAACTGTTTTTT
many,TRBV4-3,TRBD2,TRBJ2-5,CASSQDPSGGAETQYF,TGCGCCAGCAGCCAAGATCCTAGCGGGGGGGCAGAGACCCAGTACTTC
few,TRBV12-3/TRBV12-4,TRBD1,TRBJ1-1,CASIDRGLAFF,TGTGCCAGCATTGACAGGGGGCTCGCTTTCTTT
few,TRBV6-7,NA,TRBJ1-1,CASTGTGTGTEAFF,TGTGCCAGCACCGGAACAGGGACGGGTACTGAAGCTTTCTTT
few,TRBV7-9,TRBD2,TRBJ2-1,CASSRGTSGRSYNEQFF,TGTGCCAGCAGCCGCGGGACTAGCGGGAGATCCTACAATGAGCAGTTCTTC
many,TRBV29-1,NA,TRBJ2-1,CSVGIGGSYNEQFF,TGCAGCGTCGGAATCGGGGGCTCCTACAATGAGCAGTTCTTC
few,TRBV7-9,NA,TRBJ1-5,CASSLGGEQPQHF,TGTGCCAGCAGCTTAGGGGGAGAGCAGCCCCAGCATTTT
many,TRBV7-6,TRBD2,TRBJ2-3,CASSLGAGVTDTQYF,TGTGCCAGCAGCTTAGGAGCGGGGGTCACAGATACGCAGTATTTT
NA,TRBV7-2,NA,TRBJ2-7,CASTARQGSYEQYF,TGTGCCAGCACCGCCCGGCAGGGGTCCTACGAGCAGTACTTC
few,TRBV5-1,NA,TRBJ2-3,CASSLRGVGTDTQYF,TGCGCCAGCAGCTTGAGAGGAGTGGGCACAGATACGCAGTATTTT
NA,TRBV7-9,NA,TRBJ1-6,CASSLVPVGASPLHF,TGTGCCAGCAGCTTAGTCCCAGTGGGGGCTTCACCCCTCCACTTT
NA,TRBV12-3/TRBV12-4,NA,TRBJ2-2,CASLKTLYANTGELFF,TGTGCCAGCCTCAAAACCCTATACGCGAACACCGGGGAGCTGTTTTTT
few,TRBV6-5,NA,TRBJ2-3,CASRDTADLKLTPRVDTQYF,TGTGCCAGCCGCGACACGGCAGATCTAAAGCTAACTCCGAGGGTAGATACGCAGTATTTT
few,TRBV4-1,NA,TRBJ2-1,CASSQLDSSYTEQFF,TGCGCCAGCAGCCAATTGGACAGTTCCTACACTGAGCAGTTCTTC
few,TRBV14,NA,TRBJ2-5,CASSQVATLLQETQYF,TGTGCCAGCAGCCAAGTTGCTACCTTGCTCCAAGAGACCCAGTACTTC
few,TRBV4-2,TRBD1,TRBJ1-6,CASSPQTGRDSPLHF,TGTGCCAGCAGCCCTCAGACAGGGAGAGACTCACCCCTCCACTTT
NA,TRBV19,NA,TRBJ1-1,CASSSRGECTEAFF,TGTGCCAGTAGTTCTAGGGGGGAGTGCACTGAAGCTTTCTTT
NA,TRBV4-1,NA,TRBJ1-1,CASSQDPKFNTEAFF,TGCGCCAGCAGCCAAGATCCAAAATTCAACACTGAAGCTTTCTTT
NA,TRBV27,NA,TRBJ1-6,CASSLSKNSPLHF,TGTGCCAGCAGTTTAAGCAAGAATTCACCCCTCCACTTT
NA,TRBV7-8,NA,TRBJ1-6,CASSQPLLGVTDSPLHF,TGTGCCAGCAGCCAGCCATTACTCGGGGTTACTGATTCACCCCTCCACTTT
few,TRBV6-5,NA,TRBJ1-2,CASSYGASFYGYTF,TGTGCCAGCAGTTACGGAGCCAGCTTTTATGGCTACACCTTC
few,TRBV12-3/TRBV12-4,NA,TRBJ2-3,CASSFMGGTDTQYF,TGTGCCAGCAGTTTTATGGGGGGCACAGATACGCAGTATTTT
few,TRBV4-1,NA,TRBJ2-6,CASSRPGRPSGANVLTF,TGCGCCAGCAGCCGCCCGGGGCGGCCCTCTGGGGCCAACGTCCTGACTTTC
few,TRBV4-3,TRBD2,TRBJ2-1,CASSQVLQRGPPPEQFF,TGCGCCAGCAGCCAAGTGTTGCAGCGGGGGCCACCCCCCGAGCAGTTCTTC
NA,TRBV20-1,TRBD2,TRBJ2-3,CSASPYSGGSDTQYF,TGCAGTGCTAGTCCCTATAGCGGGGGATCAGATACGCAGTATTTT
few,TRBV7-2,TRBD2,TRBJ2-3,CASSPGGGLHTQYF,TGTGCCAGCAGCCCCGGGGGGGGGCTTCATACGCAGTATTTT
NA,TRBV27,NA,TRBJ2-7,CASSALVIPSLYEQYF,TGTGCCAGCAGTGCCCTCGTAATCCCTAGCCTCTACGAGCAGTACTTC
NA,TRBV29-1,TRBD2,TRBJ2-3,CSVMKTSGGGDTQYF,TGCAGCGTAATGAAGACTAGCGGGGGCGGAGATACGCAGTATTTT
NA,TRBV19,NA,TRBJ2-4,CASSIDGGVVQNIQYF,TGTGCCAGTAGTATAGATGGAGGGGTTGTTCAAAACATTCAGTACTTC
few,TRBV9,NA,TRBJ2-3,CASSDDSYTQYF,TGTGCCAGCAGCGATGACTCCTATACGCAGTATTTT
NA,TRBV7-6,NA,TRBJ2-7,CASSLGTHYEQYF,TGTGCCAGCAGCTTAGGCACACACTACGAGCAGTACTTC
few,TRBV6-6,TRBD1,TRBJ2-1,CASSSPPTGYHNEQFF,TGTGCCAGCAGTAGCCCCCCGACAGGGTACCACAATGAGCAGTTCTTC
NA,TRBV12-3/TRBV12-4,TRBD2,TRBJ2-1,CASSSPGGVYNEQFF,TGTGCCAGCAGTTCACCGGGGGGTGTATACAATGAGCAGTTCTTC
few,TRBV15,NA,TRBJ2-5,CATSRGEPQETQYF,TGTGCCACCAGCAGAGGCGAACCGCAAGAGACCCAGTACTTC
NA,TRBV5-1,NA,TRBJ2-7,CASSLPGRSFEQYF,TGCGCCAGCAGCTTGCCAGGGCGGTCTTTCGAGCAGTACTTC
NA,TRBV9,TRBD1,TRBJ1-2,CASSAGTGVYGYTF,TGTGCCAGCAGCGCCGGGACAGGTGTCTATGGCTACACCTTC
few,TRBV4-2,NA,TRBJ1-6,CASSQGGGNSPLHF,TGTGCCAGCAGCCAAGGGGGGGGTAATTCACCCCTCCACTTT
NA,TRBV5-4,TRBD2,TRBJ2-1,CASSPGAGGYNEQFF,TGTGCCAGCAGCCCGGGAGCGGGGGGCTACAATGAGCAGTTCTTC
NA,TRBV5-1,NA,TRBJ2-3,CASSSFPDSYLDTQYF,TGCGCCAGCAGCTCCTTCCCCGACAGCTACTTAGATACGCAGTATTTT
NA,TRBV4-3,TRBD1,TRBJ1-2,CASSSGTGGFDYGYTF,TGCGCCAGCAGCTCCGGGACAGGGGGCTTCGACTATGGCTACACCTTC
few,TRBV4-1,NA,TRBJ1-1,CASSQKLGQTEAFF,TGCGCCAGCAGCCAGAAACTCGGACAGACTGAAGCTTTCTTT
NA,TRBV29-1,NA,TRBJ1-2,CSVDGSQGTFYGYTF,TGCAGCGTTGATGGTAGCCAGGGTACCTTCTATGGCTACACCTTC
NA,TRBV9,NA,TRBJ1-1,CASSVVGEREAFF,TGTGCCAGCAGCGTAGTAGGTGAAAGAGAAGCTTTCTTT
NA,TRBV6-1,NA,TRBJ1-5,CASSVRIPGSNQPQHF,TGTGCCAGCAGTGTTAGGATCCCCGGGAGCAATCAGCCCCAGCATTTT
many,TRBV12-3/TRBV12-4,NA,TRBJ2-6,CASSLGATGANVLTF,TGTGCCAGCAGTTTAGGGGCCACTGGGGCCAACGTCCTGACTTTC
NA,TRBV10-3,TRBD1,TRBJ2-1,CAIGTEQGNEQFF,TGTGCCATCGGGACCGAACAGGGGAATGAGCAGTTCTTC
NA,TRBV5-1,NA,TRBJ2-5,CASGTGEETQYF,TGCGCCAGCGGGACCGGGGAAGAGACCCAGTACTTC
NA,TRBV7-9,NA,TRBJ2-1,CASSSGLLDEQFF,TGTGCCAGCAGCTCGGGGCTTTTGGATGAGCAGTTCTTC
few,TRBV6-5,NA,TRBJ2-2,CASTRGRANTGELFF,TGTGCCAGCACCCGGGGACGCGCGAACACCGGGGAGCTGTTTTTT